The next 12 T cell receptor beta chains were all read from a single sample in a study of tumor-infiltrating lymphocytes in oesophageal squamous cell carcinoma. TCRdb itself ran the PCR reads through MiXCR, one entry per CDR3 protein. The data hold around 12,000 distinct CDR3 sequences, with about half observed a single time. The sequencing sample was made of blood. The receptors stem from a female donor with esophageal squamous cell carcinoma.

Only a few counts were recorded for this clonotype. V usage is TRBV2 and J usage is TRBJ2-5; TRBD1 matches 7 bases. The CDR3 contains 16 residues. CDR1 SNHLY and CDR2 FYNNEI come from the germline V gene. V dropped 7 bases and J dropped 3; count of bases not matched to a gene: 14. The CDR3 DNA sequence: TGTGCCAGCACTTGGATGGGACAGCGAGGGGAAGAGACCCAGTACTTC. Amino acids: CASTWMGQRGEETQYF.

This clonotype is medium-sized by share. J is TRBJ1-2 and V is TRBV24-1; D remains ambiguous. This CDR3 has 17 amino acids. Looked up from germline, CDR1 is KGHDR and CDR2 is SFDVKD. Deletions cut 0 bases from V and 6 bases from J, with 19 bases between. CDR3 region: CATSDLKMGWGEDGYTF. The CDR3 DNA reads TGTGCCACCAGTGATTTGAAGATGGGCTGGGGAGAGGATGGCTACACCTTC.

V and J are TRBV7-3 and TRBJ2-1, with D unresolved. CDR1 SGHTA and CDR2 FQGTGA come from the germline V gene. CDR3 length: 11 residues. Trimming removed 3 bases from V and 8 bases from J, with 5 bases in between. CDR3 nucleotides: TGTGCCAGCAGCTTGATCGATGAGCAGTTCTTC. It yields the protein CASSLIDEQFF.

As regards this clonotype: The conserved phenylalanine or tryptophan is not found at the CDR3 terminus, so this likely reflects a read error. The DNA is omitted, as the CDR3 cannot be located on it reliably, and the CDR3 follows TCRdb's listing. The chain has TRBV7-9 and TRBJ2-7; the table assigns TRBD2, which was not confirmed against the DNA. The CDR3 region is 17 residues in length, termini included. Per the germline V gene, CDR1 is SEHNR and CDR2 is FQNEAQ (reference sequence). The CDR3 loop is CASSLGAWADYGYTFGS.

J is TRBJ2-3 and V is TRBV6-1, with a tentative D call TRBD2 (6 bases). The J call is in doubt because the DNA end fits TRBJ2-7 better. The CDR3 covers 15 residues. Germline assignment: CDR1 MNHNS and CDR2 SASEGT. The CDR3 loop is CASSPTHRGIDEQYF. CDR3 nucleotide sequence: TGTGCCAGCAGTCCTACACACCGGGGGATCGACGAGCAGTACTTC.

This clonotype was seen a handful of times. CDR3 sequence: CASSLVTKTDTQYF. The CDR3 DNA follows: TGTGCCAGCAGCTTAGTAACTAAAACAGATACGCAGTATTTT. The chain recombines TRBV7-2 with TRBJ2-3, with D uncertain. CDR1 is SGHTA and CDR2 is FQGNSA in the germline V gene. This CDR3 has 14 amino acids. V lost 1 base and J lost 3, with 8 bases in between.

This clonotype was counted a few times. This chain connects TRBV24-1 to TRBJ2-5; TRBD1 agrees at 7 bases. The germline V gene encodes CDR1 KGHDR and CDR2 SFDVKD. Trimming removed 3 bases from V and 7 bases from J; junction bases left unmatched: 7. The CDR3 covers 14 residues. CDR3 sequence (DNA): TGTGCCACCAGTGATCCTGGGACAGAGGGGACCCAGTACTTC. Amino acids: CATSDPGTEGTQYF.

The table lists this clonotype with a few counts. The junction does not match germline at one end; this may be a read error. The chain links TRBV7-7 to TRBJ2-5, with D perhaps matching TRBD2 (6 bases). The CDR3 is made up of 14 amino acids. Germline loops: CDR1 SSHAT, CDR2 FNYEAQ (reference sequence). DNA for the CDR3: TGTGCTAGCAGCTTGCAGGGAGGCGGAGGGACCCAGTACTTC. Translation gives CASSLQGGGGTQYF. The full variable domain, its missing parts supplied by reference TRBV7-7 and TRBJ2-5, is GAGVSQSPRYKVTKRGQDVTLRCDPISSHATLYWYQQALGQGPEFLTYFNYEAQPDKSGLPSDRFSAERPEGSISTLTIQRTEQRDSAMYRCASSLQGGGGTQYFGPGTRLLVL.

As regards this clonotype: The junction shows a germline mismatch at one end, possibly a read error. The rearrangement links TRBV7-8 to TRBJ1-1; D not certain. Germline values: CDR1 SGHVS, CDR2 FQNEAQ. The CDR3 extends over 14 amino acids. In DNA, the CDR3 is TGTGCCAGCAGCTTAAAATGGGTTCCCACTGCAGCTTTCTTT. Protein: CASSLKWVPTAAFF.

Here the CDR3 DNA reads TGTGCCAGCAGTTCCCCCTTGGAAGAGCAGTTCTTC. Translation gives CASSSPLEEQFF. The genes are TRBV6-9 and TRBJ2-3; D ambiguous. The DNA end is a closer match to TRBJ2-1, so the J assignment may be wrong. The CDR3 loop spans 12 amino acids. Germline V gene lookup returns CDR1 MNHGY and CDR2 SVAAGI.

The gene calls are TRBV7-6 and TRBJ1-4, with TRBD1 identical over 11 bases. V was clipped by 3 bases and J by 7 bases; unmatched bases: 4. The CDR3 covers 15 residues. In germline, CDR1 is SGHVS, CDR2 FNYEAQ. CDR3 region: CASSLADRGPEKLFF. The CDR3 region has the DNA TGTGCCAGCAGCTTGGCGGACAGGGGGCCTGAAAAACTGTTTTTT.

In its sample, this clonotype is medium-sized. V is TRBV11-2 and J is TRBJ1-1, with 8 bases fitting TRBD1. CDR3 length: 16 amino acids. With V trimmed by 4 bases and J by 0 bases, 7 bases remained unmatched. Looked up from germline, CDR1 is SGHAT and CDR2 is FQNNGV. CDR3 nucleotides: TGTGCCAGCAGCTCCTGGACAGGGCCTATGAACACTGAAGCTTTCTTT. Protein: CASSSWTGPMNTEAFF.